This T cell receptor beta chain was retrieved from a study of blood T cell repertoires in COVID-19. Study summary: The samples span acute and convalescent COVID-19 from the United States, Italy and Spain.

Germline V lookup: CDR1 LNHDA, CDR2 SQIVND (reference sequence). V was clipped by 7 bases and J by 4 bases, with 22 bases between them. The CDR3 sequence is 16 residues long. Enrollment of patients from Seattle took place during active infection, with longitudinal follow-up. Original analysis: Reference gene primer amplification in the assay estimated nucleated cell counts. Measured with immunoSEQ multiplex PCR; TCRdb has only the in-frame clones, and not every one. The D gene and trimming were derived from the DNA, and the V and J assignments and clone size from that table. Here the sample spans some 270,000 clones, more than 75% being singletons.

The receptor was isolated from an elderly woman with COVID-19, enrolled during active disease. Sequenced sample: peripheral blood. The V and J genes are TRBV19 and TRBJ1-2; possible D gene TRBD1, 6 bases. The CDR3 DNA reads as TGTGCCAGTACCCTATCCCAACAGGGCTTCAGCTATGGCTACACCTTC. Residues: CASTLSQQGFSYGYTF.